Presented here are 21 T cell receptor beta chains from one specimen sequenced in a study of T cell responses to AZD1222 COVID-19 vaccine. Only in-frame clones appear in the TCRdb table, and some are missing; sequencing was by immunoSEQ multiplex PCR. The sample has some 200,000 clones, about 87% seen once. Here the sequenced sample was peripheral blood, taken on day 0 of AZD1222 vaccination. The receptors originated from an adult in good health.

V is TRBV30 and J is TRBJ2-7; 7 bases align to TRBD1. V dropped 5 bases and J dropped 4; count of bases not matched to a gene: 8. Germline CDR1 is GTSNPN and CDR2 is SVGIG (reference sequence). The CDR3 is made up of 13 amino acids. The CDR3 DNA is TGTGCCTGGGGACGGGACAGCGATTACGAGCAGTACTTC. Translation: CAWGRDSDYEQYF. Based on the CDR3 plus reference TRBV30 and TRBJ2-7, the full variable domain is SQTIHQWPATLVQPVGSPLSLECTVEGTSNPNLYWYRQAAGRGLQLLFYSVGIGQISSEVPQNLSASRPQDRQFILSSKKLLLSDSGFYLCAWGRDSDYEQYFGPGTRLTVT.

The genes are TRBV6-5 and TRBJ1-1; 8 nucleotides line up with TRBD1. Germline V gene sequence: CDR1 MNHEY, CDR2 SVGAGI. The J segment lost 5 bases and the V segment lost 6 bases, leaving 8 bases of the junction unmatched. The CDR3 runs to 14 residues. In nucleotides, the CDR3 is TGTGCCAGCAGGACAGGGGCTCTGAGTACTGAAGCTTTCTTT. Its protein product is CASRTGALSTEAFF.

The rearrangement links TRBV28 to TRBJ1-3; D is unclear. Looked up from germline, CDR1 is MDHEN and CDR2 is SYDVKM. V lost 7 bases to trimming and J lost 0 bases, with 7 bases between them. The CDR3 runs 13 residues. The CDR3, as DNA: TGTGCCAGCAACGTGGTCTCTGGAAACACCATATATTTT. Translated: CASNVVSGNTIYF.

The gene calls are TRBV5-1 and TRBJ1-2; D remains ambiguous. Trimming cost V 0 bases and J 8 bases, with 11 bases left between them. This CDR3 has 13 residues. CDR1 SGHRS and CDR2 YFSETQ come from the germline V gene. CDR3 nucleotides: TGCGCCAGCAGCTTGGATGGGGTCTTGGGCTACACCTTC. Translated, it gives CASSLDGVLGYTF.

The chain uses TRBV7-2 and TRBJ1-1; weak D call: TRBD1 (5 bases). The V end lost 3 bases, the J end lost 0 bases, and 8 bases lay between the germline ends. The germline V gene has CDR1 SGHTA and CDR2 FQGNSA. This CDR3 has 14 amino acids. The CDR3 DNA sequence: TGTGCCAGCAGCTTCCCAGGGTTGAACACTGAAGCTTTCTTT. It is translated as CASSFPGLNTEAFF.

CDR3 amino acids: CASSEGTSGSTDTQYF. CDR3 sequence (DNA): TGTGCCAGCAGTGAAGGGACTAGCGGTAGCACAGATACGCAGTATTTT. The chain employs TRBV6-1 and TRBJ2-3; 10 bases are a match to TRBD2. The germline V gene has CDR1 MNHNS and CDR2 SASEGT. Trimming cost V 1 base and J 0 bases; bases outside gene matches: 1. The CDR3 length is 16 residues.

V is TRBV7-3 and J is TRBJ1-6; a possible D gene is TRBD1 (6 bases). This CDR3 comprises 16 residues. V lost 0 bases and J 7 bases, leaving 13 bases between the germline ends. Germline assignment: CDR1 SGHTA and CDR2 FQGTGA. The CDR3 nucleotides are TGTGCCAGCAGCTTAACGCTTCAGGGGAGCAATTCACCCCTCCACTTT. Amino acid sequence: CASSLTLQGSNSPLHF.

This chain connects TRBV20-1 to TRBJ2-1; 10 nucleotides line up with TRBD2. This CDR3 has 16 residues. Per the germline V gene, CDR1 is DFQATT and CDR2 is SNEGSKA (reference sequence). V shed 3 bases and J 0 bases; nucleotides not matched to a gene: 5. The CDR3 loop is CSASGTSASSYNEQFF. As DNA, the CDR3 is TGCAGTGCTAGTGGGACTAGCGCCAGCTCCTACAATGAGCAGTTCTTC.

This chain joins TRBV19 and TRBJ1-4; unclear D gene. The CDR3 has 15 residues. Germline-derived CDR1 and CDR2 are LNHDA and SQIVND (reference sequence). V shed 6 bases and J shed 7 bases, with 18 bases lying between them. The DNA of the CDR3 is TGTGCCAGTAGCGCCCTGGACGGCGCCCTTGAAAAACTGTTTTTT. Translating gives CASSALDGALEKLFF.

This chain uses TRBV29-1 with TRBJ1-5; D is possibly TRBD1 (6 bases). This CDR3 comprises 13 residues. Germline assignment: CDR1 SQVTM and CDR2 ANQGSEA. Trimming cost V 4 bases and J 4 bases, with 11 bases left between them. CDR3 loop: CSVGGQGNQPQHF. DNA for the CDR3: TGCAGCGTTGGGGGGCAGGGGAATCAGCCCCAGCATTTT.

The chain joins TRBV6-5 to TRBJ2-1; 14 nucleotides align to TRBD2. V trimming: 5 bases; J trimming: 7 bases; junction bases outside the gene matches: 4. Germline V gene lookup returns CDR1 MNHEY and CDR2 SVGAGI. The CDR3 runs 15 residues. The CDR3 sequence is CASSRTSGRFNEQFF. CDR3 sequence (DNA): TGTGCCAGCAGTCGGACTAGCGGGAGGTTTAATGAGCAGTTCTTC.

This rearrangement joins TRBV12-3 or TRBV12-4 to TRBJ1-3, with D unresolved. V dropped 2 bases and J dropped 6 bases, with 8 bases sitting between them. CDR3 length: 13 amino acids. CDR3 nucleotide sequence: TGTGCCAGCAGTTTACAGGAGGCAAACACCATATATTTT. Protein: CASSLQEANTIYF.

The chain carries TRBV30 and TRBJ1-1; TRBD1 aligns across 8 bases. V was pared by 8 bases and J by 4 bases, with 9 bases of the junction left unmatched. The CDR3 contains 13 residues. In germline, CDR1 is GTSNPN, CDR2 SVGIG (reference sequence). DNA for the CDR3: TGTGCCGCCCTCAACAGGGGGGGCACTGAAGCTTTCTTT. This translates into CAALNRGGTEAFF.

The chain has TRBV6-6 and TRBJ2-7, with TRBD2 matching 12 bases. Germline CDR1 MNHNY, CDR2 SVGAGI (reference sequence). This CDR3 comprises 16 residues. V dropped 6 bases and J dropped 0; count of bases not matched to a gene: 6. In DNA, the CDR3 is TGTGCCAGCAGGGGGACTAGCGGGTCCTTCTCCTACGAGCAGTACTTC. Translation gives CASRGTSGSFSYEQYF.

The V gene is TRBV28, the J gene TRBJ1-6; D might be TRBD1 (5 bases). Germline V CDR1 and CDR2: MDHEN, SYDVKM. This CDR3 is built from 12 residues. The V end lost 7 bases, the J end lost 15 bases, and 16 bases lay between the germline ends. The DNA for the CDR3 is TGTGCCAGCACCAAACAGGCCGGGCTCCTCCACTTT. Protein product: CASTKQAGLLHF.

This chain uses TRBV5-5 with TRBJ1-5; no definite D call. With 2 bases removed from V and 3 bases from J, the gap between germline ends came to 9 bases. Germline CDR1 and CDR2: SGHKS and YYEKEE (reference sequence). This CDR3 is 14 amino acids long. The CDR3 loop is CASSFLAFNQPQHF. CDR3 in DNA: TGTGCCAGCAGCTTCCTGGCCTTCAATCAGCCCCAGCATTTT.

J is TRBJ1-1 and V is TRBV18; D may be TRBD1 (5 bases). Looked up from germline, CDR1 is KGHSH and CDR2 is LQKENI. This CDR3 contains 15 residues. V lost 4 bases, J lost 3 bases, and 15 bases lay in between. The CDR3 DNA reads as TGTGCCAGCTCACTTGGGGGTACTGGGGACACTGAAGCTTTCTTT. This sequence encodes CASSLGGTGDTEAFF.

The V call is TRBV30, the J call TRBJ1-6; D ambiguous. V lost 7 bases and J 5 bases, leaving 12 bases between the germline ends. There are 13 residues in the CDR3. CDR1 is GTSNPN, CDR2 SVGIG, per germline (reference sequence). The CDR3 nucleotides read TGTGCCTCGGCGGGCCGAAATAATTCACCCCTCCACTTT. Amino acids: CASAGRNNSPLHF.

The rearrangement uses TRBV4-2 and TRBJ2-7; tentatively, D is TRBD1 or TRBD2 (6 bases each). The CDR3 extends over 14 amino acids. Germline V gives CDR1 LGHNA, CDR2 YNFKEQ. Between the trimmed V and J ends, which lost 5 bases and 6 bases, there was a span of 17 bases. CDR3 sequence (DNA): TGTGCCAGCAGCGCCGGCGGGACAACGGGCGAGCAGTACTTC. Translating it yields CASSAGGTTGEQYF.

This chain links TRBV7-2 with TRBJ1-2; 11 positions agree with TRBD1. The V gene end was trimmed by 7 bases and the J gene end by 8 bases; junction bases not matched to a gene: 6. Germline assignment: CDR1 SGHTA and CDR2 FQGNSA. This CDR3 is built from 13 residues. The CDR3 nucleotides read TGTGCCAGCACCCCGGACAGGGGGCGAGGCTACACCTTC. Residues: CASTPDRGRGYTF.

This clone was seen just once. This rearrangement joins TRBV7-2 to TRBJ2-3; a possible D gene is TRBD1 (5 bases). Trimming removed 5 bases at V and 3 bases at J, with 12 bases between. This CDR3 is built from 14 residues. Germline V CDR1 and CDR2: SGHTA, FQGNSA. Here the CDR3 DNA reads TGTGCCAGCAGCGCCAGACAGAAAACAGATACGCAGTATTTT. Its protein is CASSARQKTDTQYF.